This T cell receptor beta chain was recorded in a study of cytomegalovirus exposure and HLA in healthy donors. Study results and limitations: The authors enumerated 164 TCR beta chains as linked to cytomegalovirus.

To note about this clone: The antigen remains unidentified.

The primer mix had 60 Vbeta and 13 Jbeta primers. Assay: immunoSEQ multiplex PCR; the TCRdb copy retains only in-frame clones and omits some. The sample includes 120,000 to 150,000 clones, approximately 77% of them seen just once. Germline loops: CDR1 SNHLY, CDR2 FYNNEI. The CDR3 consists of 14 residues. V lost 7 bases, J lost 3 bases, and 6 bases stayed unmatched. The source of this sequence is a woman between 50 and 59 years old in good health and CMV-seronegative. Material for sequencing was PBMCs. The rearrangement links TRBV2 to TRBJ2-7, with 10 bases fitting TRBD1. The CDR3 sequence: CASTRTGGSYEQYF. The CDR3 bases are TGTGCCAGCACTAGGACAGGGGGAAGCTACGAGCAGTACTTC.